Included here is one T cell receptor beta chain sequence, with context. RNA transcripts gave rise to amplified TCR beta CDR3 regions. HTBI primers drove first-round RT-PCR of the TCR CDR3. Via MiXCR, TCRdb re-called the multiplex PCR reads, giving one row per CDR3 protein. Of roughly 740,000 distinct CDR3 sequences in the sample, about 15% are singletons; the top ten hold roughly 8%. Trimming shortened V by 10 bases and J by 6 bases, and 13 bases separated the two germline ends. This CDR3 is built from 12 residues. The germline CDR1 and CDR2 sequences are MDHEN and SYDVKM. Researchers defined stable Graves' hyperthyroidism as no ophthalmopathy progression within 18 months. Hyperthyroidism in the patients, aged 18 to 65, was newly diagnosed and under 2 months in duration. It was roughly 10 ml of fresh peripheral blood that supplied the PBMCs. The data are from a study of T cells in Graves' hyperthyroidism and ophthalmopathy.

Sequencing input: blood. The source is a young man with Graves' hyperthyroidism. The gene calls are TRBV28 and TRBJ2-1; possible D gene TRBD2, 6 bases. CDR3 amino acids: CATGTFINEQFF. In DNA form, the CDR3 reads TGTGCCACCGGGACTTTTATCAATGAGCAGTTCTTC.